Listed here are 21 T cell receptor beta chains from one sample, sequenced in a study of blood T cell repertoires in COVID-19. Measured with immunoSEQ multiplex PCR; TCRdb has only the in-frame clones, and not every one. Of some 190,000 clones listed, more than 75% were seen once; the top ten hold roughly 8.7%. The specimen sequenced was peripheral blood. The source of these receptors is a woman aged 50 to 60 with active or convalescent COVID-19.

This clone came up a few times. The V gene is TRBV6-5, the J gene TRBJ2-7; the D is unclear. This CDR3 contains 16 residues. Looked up from germline, CDR1 is MNHEY and CDR2 is SVGAGI. V was trimmed by 0 bases and J by 2 bases, leaving 14 bases between them. DNA of the CDR3: TGTGCCAGCAGTTACTCCTCGGTCGGCAGGACCTACGAGCAGTACTTC. As protein: CASSYSSVGRTYEQYF.

In its sample, this clone was seen once. This chain uses TRBV4-2 with TRBJ2-4, with a possible D match to TRBD1 (6 bases). The V and J ends lost 4 bases and 0 bases respectively, with 16 bases between them. This CDR3 spans 17 amino acids. Germline CDR1 reads LGHNA; CDR2 reads YNFKEQ. CDR3 sequence (DNA): TGTGCCAGCAGCCGGACCCCGGACAGTCCAGCCAAAAACATTCAGTACTTC. As protein: CASSRTPDSPAKNIQYF.

The chain combines TRBV7-2 with TRBJ1-1, with a possible D match to TRBD1 (5 bases). V shed 4 bases and J shed 1 base, with 13 bases lying between them. The CDR3 sequence is 15 residues long. Germline loops: CDR1 SGHTA, CDR2 FQGNSA. CDR3 loop: CASSSQAGRNTEAFF. CDR3 bases: TGTGCCAGCAGCTCCCAGGCAGGGCGGAACACTGAAGCTTTCTTT. The whole variable domain, remainder taken from reference TRBV7-2 and TRBJ1-1, is GAGVSQSPSNKVTEKGKDVELRCDPISGHTALYWYRQSLGQGLEFLIYFQGNSAPDKSGLPSDRFSAERTGGSVSTLTIQRTQQEDSAVYLCASSSQAGRNTEAFFGQGTRLTVV.

This clone was seen just once. The J gene is TRBJ2-2, the V gene TRBV11-3, with 8 nucleotides matching TRBD2. The V gene end was trimmed by 5 bases and the J gene end by 0 bases; junction bases not matched to a gene: 11. This CDR3 contains 18 residues. The germline V gene has CDR1 SGHNT and CDR2 YENEEA. CDR3 sequence reads: CASSPSFSLAANTGELFF. CDR3 in DNA: TGTGCCAGCAGCCCCAGTTTTTCACTAGCGGCGAACACCGGGGAGCTGTTTTTT.

The chain couples TRBV18 to TRBJ1-5; D is uncertain. CDR3 length: 14 residues. Trimming left V 4 bases short and J 4 bases short, with 11 bases between. Germline V gives CDR1 KGHSH, CDR2 LQKENI. CDR3: CASSREAVNQPQHF. CDR3 bases: TGTGCCAGCTCACGGGAGGCAGTAAATCAGCCCCAGCATTTT.

This sequence joins TRBV5-6 and TRBJ2-2; 10 bases are shared with TRBD2. Germline CDR1 SGHDT, CDR2 YYEEEE. Germline trimming cut 3 bases from V and 0 bases from J; bases unmatched to any gene: 2. The length of the CDR3 is 16 residues. The CDR3, as DNA: TGTGCCAGCAGCTCTAGCGGGGGCCCGAACACCGGGGAGCTGTTTTTT. This gives the protein CASSSSGGPNTGELFF.

The J gene is TRBJ1-2, the V gene TRBV9, with 9 bases fitting TRBD1. Unmatched junction bases numbered 5, after V lost 4 bases and J lost 4 bases. CDR3 length equals 14 residues. CDR1 and CDR2 (germline): SGDLS, YYNGEE. CDR3 in amino acids: CASSPSTGGYGYTF. For the CDR3, the DNA is TGTGCCAGCAGCCCTTCGACAGGGGGCTATGGCTACACCTTC.

The chain combines TRBV30 with TRBJ1-4, with 9 positions matching TRBD1. Germline CDR1 GTSNPN, CDR2 SVGIG (reference sequence). The CDR3 is made up of 15 amino acids. Trimming at V came to 1 base and at J to 0 bases, leaving 0 bases not matched to a gene. CDR3 amino acids: CAWSGQGATNEKLFF. CDR3 nucleotides: TGTGCCTGGAGTGGACAGGGGGCAACTAATGAAAAACTGTTTTTT.

The chain carries TRBV28 and TRBJ2-1, with 13 bases lining up with TRBD2. Losses at the gene ends were 6 bases for V and 9 bases for J; bases not matched to a gene: 5. The CDR3 is 14 amino acids. Looked up from germline, CDR1 is MDHEN and CDR2 is SYDVKM. Here the CDR3 DNA reads TGTGCCAGCAGCGGACTAGCGGGAGTTAGTGAGCAGTTCTTC. Translation gives CASSGLAGVSEQFF.

This clone was detected a few times. The chain is built from TRBV5-4 and TRBJ2-7; the match to TRBD2 covers 7 bases. The ends lost 3 bases at V and 2 bases at J; junction bases unmatched: 8. The germline gives CDR1 SGHNT, CDR2 YYREEE (reference sequence). The CDR3 is 15 residues long. CDR3 nucleotide sequence: TGTGCCAGCAGCTCATGGGCGGGAGAGACCTACGAGCAGTACTTC. It is translated as CASSSWAGETYEQYF.

J is TRBJ1-1 and V is TRBV28, with D hard to call. Germline CDR1 reads MDHEN; CDR2 reads SYDVKM. The V end lost 5 bases, the J end lost 6 bases, and 10 bases lay between the germline ends. The CDR3 length is 12 residues. CDR3 coding DNA: TGTGCCAGCAGTCCCTGGAGGGCTGAAGCTTTCTTT. Protein sequence: CASSPWRAEAFF.

The chain carries TRBV7-9 and TRBJ2-1, with D tentatively TRBD2 (6 bases). In germline, CDR1 is SEHNR, CDR2 FQNEAQ (reference sequence). The V gene lost 3 bases and the J gene lost 5 bases, with 11 bases spanning the gap. The CDR3 is 14 residues long. The CDR3 DNA is TGTGCCAGCAGCTTTTTAATAGCGGACAATGAGCAGTTCTTC. Protein: CASSFLIADNEQFF.

V and J are TRBV9 and TRBJ2-1; TRBD2 agrees at 13 bases. This CDR3 has 15 residues. J was trimmed by 7 bases and V by 4 bases; bases with no gene match: 5. Germline values: CDR1 SGDLS, CDR2 YYNGEE. This chain's CDR3 is CASSTSGGARNEQFF. In DNA form, the CDR3 reads TGTGCCAGCAGCACTAGCGGGGGGGCTAGGAATGAGCAGTTCTTC. The full variable domain, rest sourced from reference TRBV9 and TRBJ2-1, is DSGVTQTPKHLITATGQRVTLRCSPRSGDLSVYWYQQSLDQGLQFLIQYYNGEERAKGNILERFSAQQFPDLHSELNLSSLELGDSALYFCASSTSGGARNEQFFGPGTRLTVL.

This clone was counted only a few times. The gene calls are TRBV15 and TRBJ2-3, with TRBD2 matching 9 bases. The CDR3 loop spans 15 amino acids. Per the germline V gene, CDR1 is LNHNV and CDR2 is YYDKDF (reference sequence). V lost 1 base to trimming and J lost 3 bases; unmatched junction nucleotides: 2. Here the CDR3 DNA reads TGTGCCACCAGCAGAGGGGGACTAGCAACAGATACGCAGTATTTT. This codes for CATSRGGLATDTQYF.

The chain is built from TRBV21-1 and TRBJ1-6; TRBD1 is the table's D call, not checked against the DNA. TRBV21-1 is designated a pseudogene. There are 18 residues in the CDR3. CDR3 coding DNA: TGTGCCAGCAGCAAAGTCAGGGACAGGGGGCAGGGTAATTCACCCCTCCACTTT. Amino acids: CASSKVRDRGQGNSPLHF.

The J gene is TRBJ2-3, the V gene TRBV9, with D uncertain. The length of the CDR3 is 16 residues. Between the trimmed V and J ends, which lost 4 bases and 0 bases, there was a span of 15 bases. Germline CDR1 reads SGDLS; CDR2 reads YYNGEE. CDR3 region: CASSLRKTASTDTQYF. CDR3 nucleotides: TGTGCCAGCAGCCTACGTAAGACTGCTAGCACAGATACGCAGTATTTT.

In this sample, this clone turned up a few times. As DNA, the CDR3 is TGCGCCAGCACCCTGGGACAGGGAATAAGAAATGAGCAGTTCTTC. Amino acid sequence: CASTLGQGIRNEQFF. The rearrangement uses TRBV5-1 and TRBJ2-1, with 9 bases identical to TRBD1. After removal of 6 bases from V and 7 bases from J, the junction contained 11 bases not matched to a gene. The CDR3 covers 15 residues. The germline V gene has CDR1 SGHRS and CDR2 YFSETQ. Supplemented by reference TRBV5-1 and TRBJ2-1, the full variable domain reads KAGVTQTPRYLIKTRGQQVTLSCSPISGHRSVSWYQQTPGQGLQFLFEYFSETQRNKGNFPGRFSGRQFSNSRSEMNVSTLELGDSALYLCASTLGQGIRNEQFFGPGTRLTVL.

The gene calls are TRBV5-1 and TRBJ2-2; 8 nucleotides align to TRBD1. Germline V gene data show CDR1 as SGHRS and CDR2 as YFSETQ. The CDR3 contains 14 residues. V dropped 7 bases and J dropped 3; count of bases not matched to a gene: 5. The CDR3 spells CASAMTGDTGELFF. In nucleotides, the CDR3 is TGCGCCAGCGCTATGACAGGGGACACCGGGGAGCTGTTTTTT.

V is TRBV4-1 and J is TRBJ1-2, with 8 positions matching TRBD1. The germline gives CDR1 MGHRA, CDR2 YSYEKL. This CDR3 is 14 amino acids long. Trimming took 2 bases from V and 10 from J; bases not matched to a gene: 9. Here the CDR3 reads CASSQPDRGRDYTF. The CDR3 nucleotides read TGCGCCAGCAGCCAACCCGACAGGGGCCGGGACTACACCTTC.

The chain uses TRBV19 and TRBJ1-6; unclear D gene. The CDR3 loop spans 13 amino acids. V lost 5 bases and J 6 bases, leaving 8 bases between the germline ends. CDR1 is LNHDA, CDR2 SQIVND, per germline (reference sequence). The CDR3 DNA is TGTGCCAGTAGTTCGACGGGTAATTCACCCCTCCACTTT. Amino acid sequence: CASSSTGNSPLHF.

The chain employs TRBV20-1 and TRBJ1-4, with D perhaps matching TRBD1 (5 bases). Trimming shortened V by 3 bases and J by 9 bases, and 11 bases separated the two germline ends. The CDR3 runs to 12 residues. Germline CDR1 reads DFQATT; CDR2 reads SNEGSKA (reference sequence). The CDR3 DNA follows: TGCAGTGCTAGTGGGGCAGGGAAAAAACTGTTTTTT. Translating it yields CSASGAGKKLFF.